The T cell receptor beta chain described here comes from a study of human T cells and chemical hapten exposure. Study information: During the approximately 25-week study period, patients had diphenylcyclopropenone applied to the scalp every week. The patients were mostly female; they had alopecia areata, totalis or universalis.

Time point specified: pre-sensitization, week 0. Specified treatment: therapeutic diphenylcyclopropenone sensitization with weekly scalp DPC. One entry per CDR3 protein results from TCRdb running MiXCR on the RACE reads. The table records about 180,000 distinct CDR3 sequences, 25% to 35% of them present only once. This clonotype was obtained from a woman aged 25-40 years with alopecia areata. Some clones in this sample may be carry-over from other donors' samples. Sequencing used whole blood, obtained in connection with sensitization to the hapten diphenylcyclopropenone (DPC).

CDR3 coding DNA: TGTGCCAGCAGTTACTCGTTGGGGGGCGACTTCTACGAGCAGTACTTC. Residues: CASSYSLGGDFYEQYF. This chain uses TRBV6-5 with TRBJ2-7; either TRBD1 or TRBD2 may fit D (6 bases each). This CDR3 comprises 16 residues. Germline V gene lookup returns CDR1 MNHEY and CDR2 SVGAGI. V lost 0 bases to trimming and J lost 3 bases, with 15 bases between them.